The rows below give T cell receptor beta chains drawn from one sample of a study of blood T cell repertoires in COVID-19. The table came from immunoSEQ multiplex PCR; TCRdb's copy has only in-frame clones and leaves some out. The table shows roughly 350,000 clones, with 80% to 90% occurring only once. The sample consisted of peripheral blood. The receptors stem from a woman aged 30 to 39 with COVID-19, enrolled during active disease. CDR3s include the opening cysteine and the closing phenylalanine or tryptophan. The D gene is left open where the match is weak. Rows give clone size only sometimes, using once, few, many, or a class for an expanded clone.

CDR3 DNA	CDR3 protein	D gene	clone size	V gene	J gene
TGCGCCAGCAGCTCCGGACAGAGGGACGAAAAACTGTTTTTT	CASSSGQRDEKLFF	-	-	TRBV5-1	TRBJ1-4
TGTGCCAGCAGCCTCGGGATCCCCAATGAGCAGTTCTTC	CASSLGIPNEQFF	-	-	TRBV7-9	TRBJ2-1
TGTGCCAGCAGCAAAGACAGAGACAATGAGCAGTTCTTC	CASSKDRDNEQFF	-	once	TRBV7-3	TRBJ2-1
TGCGCCAGCAGCCAAGACTCGGACAGGGGATTATATGGCTACACCTTC	CASSQDSDRGLYGYTF	TRBD1	-	TRBV4-1	TRBJ1-2
TGTGCCAGCAGCTTAGAGGCTAGCGGGGCCCAGTACTTC	CASSLEASGAQYF	TRBD2	-	TRBV11-2	TRBJ2-5
TGTGCCACCAGTGACGTACAGGGGGCAGGCACCGGGGAGCTGTTTTTT	CATSDVQGAGTGELFF	TRBD1	-	TRBV24-1	TRBJ2-2
TGCGCCAGCAGTGAGAGTTGGTCGGGAAACAATGAGCAGTTCTTC	CASSESWSGNNEQFF	-	-	TRBV10-1	TRBJ2-1
TGTGCCTGGGCCCCCGGGACAGCAACCACAGATACGCAGTATTTT	CAWAPGTATTDTQYF	TRBD1	-	TRBV30	TRBJ2-3
TGTGCCAGCAGCTCCTTCTTATATGATACGCAGTATTTT	CASSSFLYDTQYF	-	-	TRBV7-2	TRBJ2-3
TGTGCCAGCAGCTTAGGAGCGGGATCCTACAATGAGCAGTTCTTC	CASSLGAGSYNEQFF	TRBD2	-	TRBV5-5	TRBJ2-1
TGTGCCAGCAGCCCGAGAGCTATCGGGTTAGAAAAACTGTTTTTT	CASSPRAIGLEKLFF	-	-	TRBV7-9	TRBJ1-4
TGTGCCAGCAGTTTATTTAATGGACAGGGAAGACGTGCGGCCAAAAACATTCAGTACTTC	CASSLFNGQGRRAAKNIQYF	TRBD1	-	TRBV27	TRBJ2-4
TGTGCCAGCAGCGGAATACCACAGGGTTTGAACACTGAAGCTTTCTTT	CASSGIPQGLNTEAFF	-	-	TRBV5-6	TRBJ1-1
TGTGCCAGCAGACAGGAGGGGACAGGACTCACGCAGCAGTACTTC	CASRQEGTGLTQQYF	TRBD1	-	TRBV7-9	TRBJ2-7
TGTGCCAGCAGCGCGACCGGGACTAGCGGGATCTGGGAGCAGTTCTTC	CASSATGTSGIWEQFF	TRBD2	-	TRBV5-5	TRBJ2-1
TGTGCCAGCTCACCGACTAGAAGCACAGATACGCAGTATTTT	CASSPTRSTDTQYF	-	many	TRBV18	TRBJ2-3
TGTGCCAGCAGCTTAGCGCGAGTAGATACGCAGTATTTT	CASSLARVDTQYF	-	-	TRBV7-8	TRBJ2-3
TGCGCCAGCGGAAAAGCGGGAGGGCCATATGAGCAGTTCTTC	CASGKAGGPYEQFF	TRBD2	-	TRBV10-2	TRBJ2-1
TGTGCCAGCAGCCTCCGGGACAGGGGCAATGAGCAGTTCTTC	CASSLRDRGNEQFF	TRBD1	once	TRBV7-8	TRBJ2-1
TGTGCCAGCAGTCCGATCCGGGGGTTCAACGAGCAGTACTTC	CASSPIRGFNEQYF	-	-	TRBV6-5	TRBJ2-7
TGTGCCAGCAGCAAAGACAGGGCCTACGAGCAGTACTTC	CASSKDRAYEQYF	TRBD1	-	TRBV6-5	TRBJ2-7
TGCAGTGCTAGTAGACTTTCAAACTACGAGCAGTACTTC	CSASRLSNYEQYF	-	-	TRBV20-1	TRBJ2-7
TGTGCCAGCAGCTTAGCGGGACAGGACAATCAGCCCCAGCATTTT	CASSLAGQDNQPQHF	TRBD1	once	TRBV7-9	TRBJ1-5
TGTGCCAGCAGCAAAGATCTGGGGGACAAGCAGTACTTC	CASSKDLGDKQYF	-	-	TRBV21-1	TRBJ2-7
TGTGCCAGCAGCGTTAGCGGGTCCCCCTACAATGAGCAGTTCTTC	CASSVSGSPYNEQFF	TRBD2	-	TRBV9	TRBJ2-1
TGTGCCAGCATCCTAGCGGGAGCGGAATACGAGCAGTACTTC	CASILAGAEYEQYF	TRBD2	-	TRBV6-5	TRBJ2-7
TGCGCCAGCAACAGACAGGGCCAAGAGACCCAGTACTTC	CASNRQGQETQYF	TRBD1	once	TRBV5-1	TRBJ2-5
TGTGCCAGCAGCCAAGGACTAAGGCAAATTGACAATGAGCAGTTCTTC	CASSQGLRQIDNEQFF	-	-	TRBV3-1/TRBV3-2	TRBJ2-1
TGTGCCACCAGCAGGGCGACTAGCCCTCACTACGAGCAGTACTTC	CATSRATSPHYEQYF	TRBD2	-	TRBV15	TRBJ2-7
TGCGCCAGCAGCCAAGAGGGTCGGGATGAAGATACGCAGTATTTT	CASSQEGRDEDTQYF	-	-	TRBV4-3	TRBJ2-3
TGTGCCTGGAGTGCGGACAACGGAAACATTCAGTACTTC	CAWSADNGNIQYF	-	-	TRBV30	TRBJ2-4
TGTGCCAGCAGTCCCGATACGGGGACCCAGTACTTC	CASSPDTGTQYF	-	-	TRBV12-3/TRBV12-4	TRBJ2-5
TGTGCCAGCAGCCAGGGACTAGCGGGATCCTACGAGCAGTACTTC	CASSQGLAGSYEQYF	TRBD2	-	TRBV7-8	TRBJ2-7
TGTGCCAGCAGTAGCCCTGGGACTAGCAGATACAATGAGCAGTTCTTC	CASSSPGTSRYNEQFF	TRBD2	-	TRBV27	TRBJ2-1
TGTGCCAGCACCCCTCAGCAGGCTCTATACTACAATGAGCAGTTCTTC	CASTPQQALYYNEQFF	-	-	TRBV6-2/TRBV6-3	TRBJ2-1